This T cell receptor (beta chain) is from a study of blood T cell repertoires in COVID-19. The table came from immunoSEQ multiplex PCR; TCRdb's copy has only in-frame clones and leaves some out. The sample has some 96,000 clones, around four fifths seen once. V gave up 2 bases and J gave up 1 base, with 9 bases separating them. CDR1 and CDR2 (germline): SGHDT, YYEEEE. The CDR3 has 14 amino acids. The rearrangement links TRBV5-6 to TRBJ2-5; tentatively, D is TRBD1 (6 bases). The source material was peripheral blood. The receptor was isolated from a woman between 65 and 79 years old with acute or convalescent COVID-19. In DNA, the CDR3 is TGTGCCAGCAGCTTTCTACAGGGCCAAGAGACCCAGTACTTC. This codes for CASSFLQGQETQYF.